One sample yielded the 16 T cell receptor beta chains listed below, sequenced in a study of blood T cells in healthy people across ages. For the second PCR, which ran for roughly 6 to 11 cycles, a sample-barcoded 5' primer and a J-beta primer mix were used. A single record per CDR3 protein comes from TCRdb applying MiXCR to the 5' RACE reads. The sample includes some 760,000 distinct CDR3 sequences, about 25% seen only once; the top ten take under 9.5%. This same sample was also taken into another study, of T cells of mothers and their children.

What was sequenced was blood. All receptors come from a boy between 5 and 17 years old in good health.

The V and J genes are TRBV29-1 and TRBJ1-2; the match to TRBD1 covers 9 bases. The CDR3 extends over 13 amino acids. The germline CDR1 and CDR2 sequences are SQVTM and ANQGSEA. Losses at the gene ends were 6 bases for V and 3 bases for J; bases not matched to a gene: 5. The CDR3 DNA sequence: TGCAGCGTCGGGGACAGGGAAGACTATGGCTACACCTTC. This encodes CSVGDREDYGYTF. Complete variable domain (other parts from reference TRBV29-1 and TRBJ1-2): SAVISQKPSRDICQRGTSLTIQCQVDSQVTMMFWYRQQPGQSLTLIATANQGSEATYESGFVIDKFPISRPNLTFSTLTVSNMSPEDSSIYLCSVGDREDYGYTFGSGTRLTVV.

The chain links TRBV6-6 to TRBJ2-7, with D possibly being TRBD2 (6 bases). The end of the DNA fits TRBJ2-1 better, so the J call may be wrong. CDR3 length: 13 residues. Per germline, CDR1 MNHNY and CDR2 SVGAGI (reference sequence). Written as DNA, the CDR3 is TGTGCCAGCAGTACGGGACTTTACAATGAGCAGTTCTTC. It encodes CASSTGLYNEQFF.

The CDR3 region is CASSEAGTGGYEQYF. The CDR3 region has the DNA TGTGCCAGCAGTGAAGCAGGCACCGGGGGCTACGAGCAGTACTTC. The chain carries TRBV2 and TRBJ2-7; D possibly corresponds to TRBD2 (6 bases). Germline CDR1 reads SNHLY; CDR2 reads FYNNEI. This CDR3 has 15 amino acids. The V gene lost 0 bases and the J gene lost 3 bases, with 12 bases spanning the gap.

The chain uses TRBV3-1 and TRBJ1-3, with D uncertain. The CDR3 sequence is 15 residues long. The V gene lost 5 bases and the J gene lost 0 bases, with 11 bases spanning the gap. Germline loops: CDR1 LGHDT, CDR2 YNNKEL (reference sequence). The CDR3 DNA reads as TGTGCCAGCAGCTCCCGGGGATACTCTGGAAACACCATATATTTT. The encoded protein is CASSSRGYSGNTIYF.

This clonotype came up a few times. The CDR3 region is CATGTGNCEKLFF. CDR3 sequence (DNA): TGTGCCACCGGGACGGGGAATTGTGAAAAACTGTTTTTT. This chain uses TRBV19 with TRBJ1-4; a possible D gene is TRBD1 (5 bases). Trimming cost V 10 bases and J 7 bases, with 16 bases left between them. The length of the CDR3 is 13 residues. Germline-derived CDR1 and CDR2 are LNHDA and SQIVND (reference sequence).

This clonotype has only a few counts. V is TRBV5-6 and J is TRBJ2-5; D may match TRBD1 or TRBD2 (6 bases each). The better agreement between TRBJ2-7 and the DNA end casts doubt on the J call. Per germline, CDR1 SGHDT and CDR2 YYEEEE. The CDR3 covers 14 residues. The CDR3 is CASSLEGGWNEQYF. DNA of the CDR3: TGTGCCAGCAGCTTGGAAGGGGGGTGGAACGAGCAGTACTTC.

The chain is built from TRBV6-2 or TRBV6-3 and TRBJ1-6, with unresolved D. CDR1 and CDR2 (germline): MNHEY, SVGEGT. The CDR3 is 13 residues long. The CDR3 DNA sequence: TGTGCAGACTGGAGCTCCTATAATTCACCCCTCCACTTT. Its protein is CADWSSYNSPLHF.

The chain carries TRBV7-6 and TRBJ2-5; 8 bases are shared with TRBD1. Germline CDR1 SGHVS, CDR2 FNYEAQ. V lost 5 bases, J lost 4 bases, and 12 bases stayed unmatched. CDR3 size: 16 residues. CDR3 loop: CASSLYNDRGGETQYF. CDR3 in DNA: TGTGCCAGCAGCCTCTACAACGACAGGGGCGGAGAGACCCAGTACTTC.

This clonotype was counted only a few times. The V call is TRBV29-1, the J call TRBJ1-1; tentative D call: TRBD1 (5 bases). The germline V gene encodes CDR1 SQVTM and CDR2 ANQGSEA. The CDR3 spans 13 residues. Trimming left V 4 bases short and J 1 base short, with 10 bases between. CDR3 protein: CSVVRGWNTEAFF. CDR3 coding DNA: TGCAGCGTTGTTCGGGGGTGGAACACTGAAGCTTTCTTT.

CDR3 DNA: TGTGCCAGCACCCTCGGTCATAGCGGCCAAGAGACCCAGTACTTC. Protein: CASTLGHSGQETQYF. The rearrangement links TRBV7-9 to TRBJ2-5; weak D call: TRBD2 (6 bases). Germline V gene sequence: CDR1 SEHNR, CDR2 FQNEAQ (reference sequence). CDR3 length: 15 residues. Between the trimmed V and J ends, which lost 7 bases and 1 base, there was a span of 16 bases. The full variable domain, rest sourced from reference TRBV7-9 and TRBJ2-5, is DTGVSQNPRHKITKRGQNVTFRCDPISEHNRLYWYRQTLGQGPEFLTYFQNEAQLEKSRLLSDRFSAERPKGSFSTLEIQRTEQGDSAMYLCASTLGHSGQETQYFGPGTRLLVL.

V usage is TRBV20-1 and J usage is TRBJ2-5, with a tentative D call TRBD1 (6 bases). The DNA end favors TRBJ2-1, so the J call may be wrong. This CDR3 is built from 14 residues. The germline V gene encodes CDR1 DFQATT and CDR2 SNEGSKA (reference sequence). The CDR3 protein is CSATDTGSGNEQFF. The CDR3 DNA is TGCAGTGCTACCGACACAGGGTCAGGGAATGAGCAGTTCTTC.

The chain recombines TRBV12-3 or TRBV12-4 with TRBJ2-7; D might be TRBD1 (7 bases). V was trimmed by 2 bases and J by 6 bases, leaving 17 bases between them. The CDR3 runs 15 residues. This CDR3 is CASSLSPGQGGEQYF. The CDR3 DNA is TGTGCCAGCAGTTTAAGCCCGGGGCAGGGGGGCGAGCAGTACTTC.

This sequence joins TRBV2 and TRBJ1-6; D ambiguous. The CDR3 is made up of 15 amino acids. CDR1 and CDR2 from the germline V gene are SNHLY and FYNNEI. Trimming stripped 2 bases from V and 7 bases from J, with 12 bases between. CDR3 nucleotide sequence: TGTGCCAGCAGTGAAATGATTCCCGGGAATTCACCCCTCCACTTT. This translates into CASSEMIPGNSPLHF.

This clonotype has a handful of counts. The chain is built from TRBV5-1 and TRBJ2-1; a weak D match, TRBD2 (6 bases). The V gene lost 7 bases and the J gene lost 6 bases, with 11 bases spanning the gap. Germline values: CDR1 SGHRS, CDR2 YFSETQ. The CDR3 is 12 amino acids. CDR3 residues: CASRGGSNEQFF. The CDR3 DNA reads as TGCGCCAGCCGTGGAGGGAGCAATGAGCAGTTCTTC.

This clonotype was detected a few times. This chain joins TRBV4-3 and TRBJ2-5; either TRBD1 or TRBD2 may fit D (7 bases each). The end of the DNA aligns better with TRBJ2-1, so the J call may be wrong. Germline lookup yields CDR1 LGHNA and CDR2 YSLEER. The CDR3 totals 17 residues. The CDR3 spells CASSPQGGAGYYNEQFF. CDR3 coding DNA: TGCGCCAGCAGCCCCCAGGGGGGGGCCGGATACTACAATGAGCAGTTCTTC.

This chain's CDR3 is CTSSHRPGTGTGELFF. In nucleotides, the CDR3 is TGCACCAGCAGCCACCGTCCCGGGACAGGGACCGGGGAGCTGTTTTTT. The chain is built from TRBV1 and TRBJ2-2; TRBD1 is the table's D call and was not checked against the DNA. TRBV1 is a known pseudogene. The CDR3 contains 16 residues.